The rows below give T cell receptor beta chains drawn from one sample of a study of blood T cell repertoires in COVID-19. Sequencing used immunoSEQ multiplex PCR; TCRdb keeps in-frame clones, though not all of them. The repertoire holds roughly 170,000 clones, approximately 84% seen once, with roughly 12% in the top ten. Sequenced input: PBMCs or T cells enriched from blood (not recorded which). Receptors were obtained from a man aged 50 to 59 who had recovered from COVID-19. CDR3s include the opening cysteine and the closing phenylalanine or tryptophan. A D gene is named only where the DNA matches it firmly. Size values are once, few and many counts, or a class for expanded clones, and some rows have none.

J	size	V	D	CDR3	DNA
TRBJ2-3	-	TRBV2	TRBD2	CASSETSADTQYF	TGTGCCAGCAGTGAGACTAGCGCCGATACGCAGTATTTT
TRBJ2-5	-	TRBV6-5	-	CASLFGGWETQYF	TGTGCCAGCCTCTTCGGGGGTTGGGAGACCCAGTACTTC
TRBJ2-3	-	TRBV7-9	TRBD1	CASSFDRGLAADTQYF	TGTGCCAGCAGCTTTGACAGGGGGCTGGCGGCAGATACGCAGTATTTT
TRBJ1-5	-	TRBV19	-	CASSITEYSNQPQHF	TGTGCCAGTAGTATAACAGAGTATAGCAATCAGCCCCAGCATTTT
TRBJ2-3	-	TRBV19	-	CASSIVSGSPTDTQYF	TGTGCCAGTAGTATCGTTTCGGGAAGCCCCACAGATACGCAGTATTTT
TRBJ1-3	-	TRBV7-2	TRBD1	CASSYDTGGTGNTIYF	TGTGCCAGCAGTTACGACACAGGGGGCACTGGAAACACCATATATTTT
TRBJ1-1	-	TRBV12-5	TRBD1	CASARSQGATEAFF	TGTGCTAGTGCGCGATCCCAGGGGGCAACTGAAGCTTTCTTT
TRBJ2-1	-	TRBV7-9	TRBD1	CASSSFYRDRYNEQFF	TGTGCCAGCAGCTCCTTCTATCGGGACAGGTACAATGAGCAGTTCTTC
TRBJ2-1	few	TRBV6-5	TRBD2	CASSQTSGGLFF	TGTGCCAGCAGTCAGACTAGCGGGGGGTTGTTCTTC
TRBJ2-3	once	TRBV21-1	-	CASSNESLAGRGTDTQYF	TGTGCCAGCAGCAATGAATCCCTAGCGGGGCGTGGCACAGATACGCAGTATTTT
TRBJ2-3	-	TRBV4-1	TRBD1	CASSDREFTDTQYF	TGCGCCAGCAGCGACAGGGAGTTCACAGATACGCAGTATTTT
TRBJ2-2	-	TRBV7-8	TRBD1	CASRQGAHTGELFF	TGTGCCAGCAGACAGGGGGCGCACACCGGGGAGCTGTTTTTT
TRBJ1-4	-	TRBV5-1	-	CASSLEGGVAEKLFF	TGCGCCAGCAGCTTAGAGGGCGGGGTTGCTGAAAAACTGTTTTTT
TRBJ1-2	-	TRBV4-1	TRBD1	CASRDRDRASEGYTF	TGCGCCAGCAGGGACCGGGACAGGGCTTCGGAAGGCTACACCTTC
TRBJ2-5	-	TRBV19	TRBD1	CASSIKGARETQYF	TGTGCCAGTAGTATTAAGGGGGCGAGAGAGACCCAGTACTTC
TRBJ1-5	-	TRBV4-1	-	CASSPRIRGNSNQPQHF	TGCGCCAGCAGCCCCCGTATCCGGGGGAATAGCAATCAGCCCCAGCATTTT
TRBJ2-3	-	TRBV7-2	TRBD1	CASSSARGRVGTQYF	TGTGCCAGCAGCTCAGCGAGGGGGCGAGTTGGTACGCAGTATTTT
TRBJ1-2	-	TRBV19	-	CASSMERGYTF	TGTGCCAGTAGTATGGAGCGGGGCTACACCTTC
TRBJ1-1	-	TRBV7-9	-	CASSPSPSVPEAFF	TGTGCCAGCAGCCCCTCCCCCTCAGTCCCTGAAGCTTTCTTT
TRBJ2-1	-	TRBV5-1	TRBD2	CASSLFSGGGYEQFF	TGCGCCAGCAGCTTGTTTAGCGGGGGAGGTTATGAGCAGTTCTTC
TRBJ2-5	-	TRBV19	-	CASSARLKESRETQYF	TGTGCCAGTAGTGCGCGGTTAAAGGAGTCCCGGGAGACCCAGTACTTC
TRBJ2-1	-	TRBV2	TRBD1	CASRTGGSYNEQFF	TGTGCCAGCAGAACAGGGGGCTCCTACAATGAGCAGTTCTTC
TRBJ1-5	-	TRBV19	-	CASSPRPGGNQPQHF	TGTGCCAGTAGCCCTAGGCCGGGAGGCAATCAGCCCCAGCATTTT
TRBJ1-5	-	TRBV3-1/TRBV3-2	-	CASSQGSGVRYQPQHF	TGTGCCAGCAGCCAAGGCTCAGGGGTCCGCTATCAGCCCCAGCATTTT
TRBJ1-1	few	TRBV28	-	CASRPSGPEAFF	TGTGCCAGCAGACCCAGTGGGCCTGAAGCTTTCTTT
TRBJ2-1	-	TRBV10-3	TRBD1	CATQGNSYNEQFF	TGTGCTACACAGGGGAACTCCTACAATGAGCAGTTCTTC
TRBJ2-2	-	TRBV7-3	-	CASSLTAGYTGELFF	TGTGCCAGCAGCTTAACGGCGGGGTACACCGGGGAGCTGTTTTTT
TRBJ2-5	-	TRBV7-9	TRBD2	CASSFGRGSRETQYF	TGTGCCAGCAGCTTCGGGCGGGGGAGCAGGGAGACCCAGTACTTC
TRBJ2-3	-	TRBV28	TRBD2	CASSSPSGGGAQYF	TGTGCCAGCAGTTCCCCCTCGGGCGGGGGGGCGCAGTATTTT
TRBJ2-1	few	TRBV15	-	CATRGTYNEQFF	TGTGCCACCCGCGGCACCTACAATGAGCAGTTCTTC
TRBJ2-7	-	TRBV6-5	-	CASSSRSPYEQYF	TGTGCCAGCAGCTCCCGGTCGCCCTACGAGCAGTACTTC
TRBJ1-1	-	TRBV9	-	CASSPADTEAFF	TGTGCCAGCAGCCCTGCGGACACTGAAGCTTTCTTT
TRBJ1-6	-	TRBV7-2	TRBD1	CASSPYTGGIYYNSPLHF	TGTGCCAGCAGCCCTTATACAGGGGGGATATACTATAATTCACCCCTCCACTTT
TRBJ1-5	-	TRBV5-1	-	CASRLDSGNQPQHF	TGCGCCAGCAGACTCGACAGCGGCAATCAGCCCCAGCATTTT
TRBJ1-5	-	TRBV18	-	CASSPLTVTGGNQPQHF	TGTGCCAGCTCACCCCTCACAGTCACCGGCGGCAATCAGCCCCAGCATTTT
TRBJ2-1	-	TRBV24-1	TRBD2	CATSAQRGGLNEQFF	TGTGCCACCAGTGCACAGCGGGGGGGCCTCAATGAGCAGTTCTTC
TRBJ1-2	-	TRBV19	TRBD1	CASSTGQGLDGYTF	TGTGCCAGTAGTACAGGACAGGGGCTTGATGGCTACACCTTC
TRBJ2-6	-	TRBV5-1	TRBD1	CASSFNNRGLRSGANVLTF	TGCGCCAGCAGCTTTAATAACAGGGGGCTCCGCTCTGGGGCCAACGTCCTGACTTTC
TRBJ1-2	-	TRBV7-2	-	CASSLVNRDGGYTF	TGTGCCAGCAGCTTAGTGAACAGGGATGGTGGCTACACCTTC
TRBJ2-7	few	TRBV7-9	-	CASSIQGSYEQYF	TGTGCCAGCAGCATACAGGGTTCCTACGAGCAGTACTTC
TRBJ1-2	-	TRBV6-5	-	CATNFANYGYTF	TGTGCCACGAACTTTGCTAACTATGGCTACACCTTC
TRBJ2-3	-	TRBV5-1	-	CASSPLVMRGSTDTQYF	TGCGCCAGCAGCCCACTTGTTATGCGGGGTAGCACAGATACGCAGTATTTT
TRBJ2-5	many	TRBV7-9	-	CASSSSLTPLETQYF	TGTGCCAGCAGCTCCTCACTGACTCCCTTGGAGACCCAGTACTTC
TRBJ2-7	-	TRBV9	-	CASSLAPTGTYYEQYF	TGTGCCAGCAGCCTTGCTCCGACAGGGACTTACTACGAGCAGTACTTC
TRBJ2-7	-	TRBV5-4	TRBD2	CASSLEFGLAGGDYEQYF	TGTGCCAGCAGCTTGGAATTTGGACTAGCGGGGGGTGACTACGAGCAGTACTTC